These 14 T cell receptor beta chains share one sample of origin, sequenced in a study of T cell responses to AZD1222 COVID-19 vaccine. Data came from immunoSEQ multiplex PCR; TCRdb stores just in-frame clones and leaves some out. The table lists about 99,000 clones, less than 95% of them singletons, with around 4.8% in the top ten. Specimen: peripheral blood, collected on day 0 of AZD1222 vaccination. The receptors shown here come from an adult in good health.

The chain employs TRBV27 and TRBJ1-2; weak D call: TRBD1 (6 bases). CDR3 length: 14 amino acids. The germline V gene has CDR1 MNHEY and CDR2 SMNVEV (reference sequence). Trimming removed 2 bases at V and 8 bases at J, with 15 bases between. CDR3 loop: CASSLKGGRGGYTF. The DNA of the CDR3 is TGTGCCAGCAGTTTAAAGGGGGGCCGCGGAGGCTACACCTTC.

The V gene is TRBV7-3, the J gene TRBJ2-3; 13 positions match TRBD2. In germline, CDR1 is SGHTA, CDR2 FQGTGA. Trimming removed 5 bases from V and 2 bases from J; junction bases left unmatched: 4. This CDR3 has 16 residues. CDR3: CASSTGTSGTTDTQYF. DNA for the CDR3: TGTGCCAGCAGCACCGGGACTAGCGGGACCACAGATACGCAGTATTTT.

Only one count was recorded for this clone. V usage is TRBV30 and J usage is TRBJ1-6, with D unresolved. The CDR3 loop spans 14 amino acids. Germline CDR1 reads GTSNPN; CDR2 reads SVGIG (reference sequence). Trimming removed 2 bases at V and 9 bases at J, with 14 bases between. The DNA for the CDR3 is TGTGCCTGGAGTATACGGACCGCATTTTCACCCCTCCACTTT. Encoded protein: CAWSIRTAFSPLHF.

The rearrangement uses TRBV19 and TRBJ2-1; perhaps TRBD2 as D (6 bases). CDR1 LNHDA and CDR2 SQIVND come from the germline V gene (reference sequence). CDR3 size: 14 residues. V shed 5 bases and J shed 3 bases, with 11 bases lying between them. The CDR3 is CASSARGYYNEQFF. The CDR3 DNA follows: TGTGCCAGTAGTGCCCGGGGGTACTACAATGAGCAGTTCTTC.

This clone showed up just once. The V call is TRBV5-1, the J call TRBJ2-5; 12 bases map to TRBD2. This CDR3 region has 20 residues. The J segment lost 1 base and the V segment lost 0 bases, leaving 13 bases of the junction unmatched. Looked up from germline, CDR1 is SGHRS and CDR2 is YFSETQ. CDR3 sequence reads: CASSLEGALAGGPFQETQYF. CDR3 coding DNA: TGCGCCAGCAGCTTGGAGGGTGCGCTAGCGGGGGGGCCTTTCCAAGAGACCCAGTACTTC.

J is TRBJ2-3 and V is TRBV13, with D unresolved. V was clipped by 5 bases and J by 0 bases, with 3 bases between them. The CDR3 is 12 residues long. Germline CDR1 PRHDT, CDR2 FYEKMQ (reference sequence). The CDR3 coding sequence is TGTGCCAGCAGCCTAAGCACAGATACGCAGTATTTT. It yields the protein CASSLSTDTQYF. Supplemented by reference TRBV13 and TRBJ2-3, the full variable domain reads AAGVIQSPRHLIKEKRETATLKCYPIPRHDTVYWYQQGPGQDPQFLISFYEKMQSDKGSIPDRFSAQQFSDYHSELNMSSLELGDSALYFCASSLSTDTQYFGPGTRLTVL.

V is TRBV7-9 and J is TRBJ1-4, with 9 bases identical to TRBD1. V gave up 1 base and J gave up 4 bases; unmatched junction bases: 4. Per germline, CDR1 SEHNR and CDR2 FQNEAQ (reference sequence). This CDR3 has 16 amino acids. The CDR3 region is CASSLVTGGFNEKLFF. The DNA of the CDR3 is TGTGCCAGCAGCTTAGTTACAGGGGGCTTTAATGAAAAACTGTTTTTT.

This clone was found once. The J gene is TRBJ1-3, the V gene TRBV9; D is unclear. From germline, CDR1 is SGDLS and CDR2 YYNGEE. With 3 bases removed from V and 0 bases from J, the gap between germline ends came to 7 bases. The CDR3 is 14 residues long. The CDR3 DNA sequence: TGTGCCAGCAGCGAGGGTAGCTCTGGAAACACCATATATTTT. Its protein product is CASSEGSSGNTIYF.

This CDR3 is CASSNKGQYEQYF. CDR3 bases: TGTGCCAGCAGTAATAAAGGGCAGTACGAGCAGTACTTC. The chain couples TRBV27 to TRBJ2-7; D remains unclear. The CDR3 loop spans 13 amino acids. V dropped 5 bases and J dropped 4 bases, with 12 bases sitting between them. The V gene's germline CDR1 is MNHEY and CDR2 SMNVEV (reference sequence).

Worth noting for this clone: This sample also contains other DNA sequences that code for the same CDR3. The chain employs TRBV7-9 and TRBJ1-1, with D perhaps TRBD1 (6 bases). Germline loops: CDR1 SEHNR, CDR2 FQNEAQ (reference sequence). Trimming shortened V by 1 base and J by 6 bases, and 9 bases separated the two germline ends. The CDR3 runs to 13 residues. Written as DNA, the CDR3 is TGTGCCAGCAGCTTAGGAGCAGGGGCTGAAGCTTTCTTT. It translates to CASSLGAGAEAFF.

This clone is a singleton in its sample. V and J are TRBV27 and TRBJ1-5; the D gene is possibly TRBD1 (5 bases). Trimming removed 2 bases from V and 5 bases from J, with 10 bases in between. Germline CDR1 MNHEY, CDR2 SMNVEV (reference sequence). The CDR3 is 14 residues long. In DNA form, the CDR3 reads TGTGCCAGCAGTTTAGGGCTAGGGGATCAGCCCCAGCATTTT. Translated: CASSLGLGDQPQHF.

The gene calls are TRBV30 and TRBJ1-3; D gene uncertain. Trimming stripped 4 bases from V and 1 base from J, with 20 bases between. Germline-derived CDR1 and CDR2 are GTSNPN and SVGIG (reference sequence). The CDR3 has 17 residues. As DNA, the CDR3 is TGTGCCTGGACCCCCCCAAAAACGGCTATATCTGGAAACACCATATATTTT. Protein sequence: CAWTPPKTAISGNTIYF. The full variable domain, its missing parts supplied by reference TRBV30 and TRBJ1-3, is SQTIHQWPATLVQPVGSPLSLECTVEGTSNPNLYWYRQAAGRGLQLLFYSVGIGQISSEVPQNLSASRPQDRQFILSSKKLLLSDSGFYLCAWTPPKTAISGNTIYFGEGSWLTVV.

This clone was counted only a few times. This rearrangement joins TRBV15 to TRBJ2-6; D is unresolved. V dropped 0 bases and J dropped 0 bases, with 0 bases sitting between them. Germline values: CDR1 LNHNV, CDR2 YYDKDF (reference sequence). This CDR3 region has 14 residues. CDR3 sequence: CATSRDSGANVLTF. The CDR3 nucleotides read TGTGCCACCAGCAGAGACTCTGGGGCCAACGTCCTGACTTTC. Variable domain in full (rest from reference TRBV15 and TRBJ2-6): DAMVIQNPRYQVTQFGKPVTLSCSQTLNHNVMYWYQQKSSQAPKLLFHYYDKDFNNEADTPDNFQSRRPNTSFCFLDIRSPGLGDTAMYLCATSRDSGANVLTFGAGSRLTVL.

The chain links TRBV5-8 to TRBJ1-6; D gene ambiguous. This CDR3 contains 14 residues. Germline V gene lookup returns CDR1 SGHTS and CDR2 YDEGEE. Trimming took 3 bases from V and 7 from J, leaving 11 bases between them. The CDR3 nucleotides are TGTGCCAGCAGCTCGGGAGGGCGGAATTCACCCCTCCACTTT. The encoded protein is CASSSGGRNSPLHF.